These T cell receptor beta chains were read from a single sample in a study of blood T cell repertoires in COVID-19. The repertoire was sequenced with immunoSEQ multiplex PCR; TCRdb's copy has only in-frame clones and lacks some. The repertoire holds 150,000 to 200,000 clones, 75% to 95% seen once, with 0.53% in the top ten. Material: peripheral blood. The receptors here all came from a man aged 50 to 59 with acute or convalescent COVID-19. The CDR3 runs from the conserved cysteine through the conserved F or W. The order of the fields is CDR3 length, V gene, D gene, J gene, clone size, CDR3 DNA, CDR3 protein. D genes are given only for firm matches. A clone size is listed for some rows: how often the clone was seen (once, few, many), or a class if it is expanded.

length: 15
V: TRBV30
D: NA
J: TRBJ2-7
size: NA
DNA: TGTGCCTGGAGTTTTGGTCAGGAGGTTCTCTACGAGCAGTACTTC
CDR3: CAWSFGQEVLYEQYF

length: 14
V: TRBV5-1
D: TRBD1
J: TRBJ1-2
size: NA
DNA: TGCGCCAGCAGCTGGGACAGGACCCAAGGTGGCTACACCTTC
CDR3: CASSWDRTQGGYTF

length: 15
V: TRBV12-1
D: NA
J: TRBJ1-5
size: NA
DNA: TGTGCCAGCCCCATAAGGGGCCCGCAAAATCAGCCCCAGCATTTT
CDR3: CASPIRGPQNQPQHF

length: 16
V: TRBV5-8
D: NA
J: TRBJ2-2
size: NA
DNA: TGTGCCAGCAGCTTGTACCGGGGGTCGAACACCGGGGAGCTGTTTTTT
CDR3: CASSLYRGSNTGELFF

length: 16
V: TRBV18
D: NA
J: TRBJ1-5
size: NA
DNA: TGTGCCAGCTCACCTAACCCCGGACAGCGCAATCAGCCCCAGCATTTT
CDR3: CASSPNPGQRNQPQHF

length: 13
V: TRBV5-1
D: NA
J: TRBJ2-7
size: NA
DNA: TGCGCCAGCAGCTTCGAAACAGGAATCGAGCAGTACTTC
CDR3: CASSFETGIEQYF

length: 16
V: TRBV6-6
D: TRBD2
J: TRBJ2-3
size: NA
DNA: TGTGCCAGCAGTGCCCGACTAGCGGGTTTGACAGATACGCAGTATTTT
CDR3: CASSARLAGLTDTQYF

length: 16
V: TRBV6-5
D: NA
J: TRBJ2-3
size: NA
DNA: TGTGCCAGCAGTTATCTACCGGGAACCCGCACAGATACGCAGTATTTT
CDR3: CASSYLPGTRTDTQYF

length: 15
V: TRBV7-9
D: NA
J: TRBJ1-2
size: NA
DNA: TGTGCCAGCAGCTCCCTACCCAGGGGTAGCTATGGCTACACCTTC
CDR3: CASSSLPRGSYGYTF

length: 13
V: TRBV7-3
D: NA
J: TRBJ2-1
size: NA
DNA: TGTGCCAGCAGCTTAGGGACACGAAATGAGCAGTTCTTC
CDR3: CASSLGTRNEQFF

length: 16
V: TRBV27
D: TRBD2
J: TRBJ2-1
size: NA
DNA: TGTGCCACCGGACCCACCTCTAGCGGGAGGATGGGTGAGCAGTTCTTC
CDR3: CATGPTSSGRMGEQFF

length: 14
V: TRBV28
D: NA
J: TRBJ1-1
size: NA
DNA: TGTGCCAGCAGTCCGCTCCCCCCACAGGGTGAAGCTTTCTTT
CDR3: CASSPLPPQGEAFF

length: 15
V: TRBV27
D: TRBD2
J: TRBJ2-7
size: NA
DNA: TGTGCCAGCAGTAACCCATGGGCGGGGGACTACGAGCAGTACTTC
CDR3: CASSNPWAGDYEQYF

length: 18
V: TRBV7-8
D: NA
J: TRBJ1-2
size: NA
DNA: TGTGCCAGCAGCTTAGCGCTTCTAATTGGCGGCGGAGGATCTGGCTACACCTTC
CDR3: CASSLALLIGGGGSGYTF

length: 13
V: TRBV4-2
D: NA
J: TRBJ2-5
size: once
DNA: TGTGCCAGCAGCCAGAGAACAGGAGAGACCCAGTACTTC
CDR3: CASSQRTGETQYF

length: 14
V: TRBV5-6
D: NA
J: TRBJ1-2
size: NA
DNA: TGTGCCAGCAGCTACGGGGATGCAGACTATGGCTACACCTTC
CDR3: CASSYGDADYGYTF

length: 16
V: TRBV7-6
D: TRBD2
J: TRBJ2-2
size: NA
DNA: TGTGCCAGCACCCCTTCTAGCGGGAGTCGGGCCGGGGAGCTGTTTTTT
CDR3: CASTPSSGSRAGELFF

length: 16
V: TRBV19
D: NA
J: TRBJ2-5
size: NA
DNA: TGTGCCAGTAGTATAGCTGGAAGACAGATCCAAGAGACCCAGTACTTC
CDR3: CASSIAGRQIQETQYF

length: 13
V: TRBV24-1
D: NA
J: TRBJ2-2
size: NA
DNA: TGTGCCACCAGACCCCGGGGGACCGGGGAGCTGTTTTTT
CDR3: CATRPRGTGELFF

length: 14
V: TRBV2
D: NA
J: TRBJ2-5
size: NA
DNA: TGTGCCAGGCAGGGTTCTGAGGCCAAAGAGACCCAGTACTTC
CDR3: CARQGSEAKETQYF

length: 16
V: TRBV30
D: NA
J: TRBJ2-3
size: NA
DNA: TGTGCCTGGAGTGGGAGAGGGGGTTCTAGCACAGATACGCAGTATTTT
CDR3: CAWSGRGGSSTDTQYF

length: 16
V: TRBV28
D: TRBD2
J: TRBJ2-7
size: NA
DNA: TGTGCCAGCAGTTTATGGGGACTAGCGGGACTTTACGAGCAGTACTTC
CDR3: CASSLWGLAGLYEQYF

length: 13
V: TRBV10-3
D: TRBD2
J: TRBJ2-2
size: NA
DNA: TGTGCCATCGAAGGGACTAGGTCCGGGGAGCTGTTTTTT
CDR3: CAIEGTRSGELFF

length: 15
V: TRBV5-1
D: TRBD1
J: TRBJ1-1
size: NA
DNA: TGCGCCAGCAGCATAGGGACAGCTATGAACACTGAAGCTTTCTTT
CDR3: CASSIGTAMNTEAFF

length: 14
V: TRBV2
D: NA
J: TRBJ1-1
size: NA
DNA: TGTGCCATCCCACCAGGGGAAACGAACACTGAAGCTTTCTTT
CDR3: CAIPPGETNTEAFF

length: 15
V: TRBV9
D: NA
J: TRBJ1-6
size: NA
DNA: TGTGCCAGCAGCGTGGGGGCAGGGGATGATTCACCCCTCCACTTT
CDR3: CASSVGAGDDSPLHF

length: 16
V: TRBV9
D: TRBD2
J: TRBJ2-1
size: once
DNA: TGTGCCAGCAGCGTAGTGCCTAGCGGGGGGGTAAATGAGCAGTTCTTC
CDR3: CASSVVPSGGVNEQFF

length: 14
V: TRBV10-1
D: TRBD1
J: TRBJ2-1
size: NA
DNA: TGCGCCAGCAGTCCAGGGGGCGCTTTTAATGAGCAGTTCTTC
CDR3: CASSPGGAFNEQFF

length: 13
V: TRBV10-3
D: TRBD1
J: TRBJ2-1
size: NA
DNA: TGTGCCATCACCCCGGGACAGGGAGTCGAGCAGTTCTTC
CDR3: CAITPGQGVEQFF